This TCR beta chain was recovered during a study of monozygotic twins with inflammatory bowel disease. With the 5' RACE reads reprocessed, TCRdb shows one record per CDR3 protein and no DNA. The sample data list more than 350,000 distinct CDR3 sequences. This CDR3 comprises 14 residues. Germline V gene data show CDR1 as SSHAT and CDR2 as FNYEAQ (reference sequence). The specimen was blood. The chain links TRBV7-7 to TRBJ2-3; no DNA is available, so the TRBD1 call from TCRdb remains unchecked. The receptor comes from a human donor with ulcerative colitis or Crohn's disease, or a healthy co-twin of an affected twin (not recorded which). CDR3 in amino acids: CASSPGTTADTQYF.